The 15 T cell receptor beta chains below all came from one sample that was sequenced in a study of vaccination and CD4 T cells after COVID-19. Time point noted: late sampling 161 to 241 days after vaccination in a few convalescent patients. TCRdb itself ran the PCR reads through MiXCR, one entry per CDR3 protein. Of 25,000 to 35,000 distinct CDR3 sequences in the sample, approximately 51% were seen once. The material sequenced was CD4+ T cells from blood, taken about 7 months after SARS-CoV-2 vaccination. These receptor sequences come from a human donor who had recovered from COVID-19.

CDR3 sequence reads: CASSLTGGFSEQFF. Here the CDR3 DNA reads TGTGCCAGCAGCTTAACTGGGGGGTTTTCCGAGCAGTTCTTC. The rearrangement uses TRBV7-9 and TRBJ2-1; D might be TRBD2 (6 bases). Germline CDR1 is SEHNR and CDR2 is FQNEAQ (reference sequence). Deletions cut 2 bases from V and 10 bases from J, with 15 bases between. The CDR3 has 14 amino acids.

The chain has TRBV5-1 and TRBJ2-7; TRBD2 aligns across 10 bases. The CDR3 is 15 residues long. The V and J ends lost 4 bases and 2 bases, in that order; junction bases with no gene match: 6. Germline V gene sequence: CDR1 SGHRS, CDR2 YFSETQ. In DNA, the CDR3 is TGCGCCAGCAGCCCAGGACTAGCGGATACCTACGAGCAGTACTTC. Translation: CASSPGLADTYEQYF.

J is TRBJ1-2 and V is TRBV19; possibly TRBD1 for D (6 bases). Trimming removed 2 bases from V and 1 base from J, with 11 bases in between. Germline V gene lookup returns CDR1 LNHDA and CDR2 SQIVND (reference sequence). This CDR3 is built from 15 residues. The CDR3 nucleotides read TGTGCCAGTAGTATATCGGGACACCGTAACTATGGCTACACCTTC. Its translation: CASSISGHRNYGYTF.

A single count supports this clonotype. The chain employs TRBV21-1 and TRBJ2-1; the D call of TRBD1 is as the table states it, not checked on the DNA. TRBV21-1 is a documented pseudogene. This CDR3 spans 15 amino acids. This CDR3 reads CASSKQGANVNEQFF. CDR3 in DNA: TGTGCCAGCAGCAAACAGGGGGCGAACGTAAATGAGCAGTTCTTC.

This clonotype was observed a single time. This chain joins TRBV20-1 and TRBJ1-1; TRBD1 is a possible D gene (5 bases). The V end lost 4 bases, the J end lost 4 bases, and 10 bases lay between the germline ends. The CDR3 runs to 12 residues. CDR1 and CDR2 (germline): DFQATT, SNEGSKA (reference sequence). Here the CDR3 reads CSATGTATEAFF. CDR3 coding DNA: TGCAGTGCTACGGGGACCGCCACTGAAGCTTTCTTT.

This rearrangement joins TRBV20-1 to TRBJ2-7; TRBD2 matches at 7 bases. Unmatched junction bases numbered 8, after V lost 0 bases and J lost 6 bases. CDR1 DFQATT and CDR2 SNEGSKA come from the germline V gene (reference sequence). The CDR3 contains 14 residues. CDR3 coding DNA: TGCAGTGCTAGAGACGGGGGGACTCACTGCGAGCAGTACTTC. Translated, it gives CSARDGGTHCEQYF.

V gene TRBV7-2 combines with J gene TRBJ2-1; the D gene is possibly TRBD2 (6 bases). The CDR3 contains 15 residues. V lost 6 bases to trimming and J lost 0 bases, with 12 bases between them. Germline V CDR1 and CDR2: SGHTA, FQGNSA. CDR3 coding DNA: TGTGCCAGCAGGGAATCCGGGAGCTCCTACAATGAGCAGTTCTTC. Amino acid sequence: CASRESGSSYNEQFF. Together with reference TRBV7-2 and TRBJ2-1, the CDR3 gives the full variable domain: GAGVSQSPSNKVTEKGKDVELRCDPISGHTALYWYRQSLGQGLEFLIYFQGNSAPDKSGLPSDRFSAERTGGSVSTLTIQRTQQEDSAVYLCASRESGSSYNEQFFGPGTRLTVL.

The rearrangement joins TRBV12-3 or TRBV12-4 to TRBJ2-7, with D possibly being TRBD2 (6 bases). The V gene lost 0 bases and the J gene lost 1 base, with 10 bases spanning the gap. The CDR3 length is 15 residues. The CDR3 DNA is TGTGCCAGCAGTTTAGCCGGGAGCGGGTCCTACGAGCAGTACTTC. Its protein is CASSLAGSGSYEQYF.

This chain links TRBV18 with TRBJ1-2, with 8 bases matching TRBD1. After removal of 2 bases from V and 6 bases from J, the junction contained 8 bases not matched to a gene. The germline CDR1 and CDR2 sequences are KGHSH and LQKENI. CDR3 length: 15 residues. The CDR3 reads CASSPGTGGYDGYTF. Written as DNA, the CDR3 is TGTGCCAGCTCACCAGGTACAGGGGGTTACGATGGCTACACCTTC. The whole variable domain, filled in from reference TRBV18 and TRBJ1-2, reads NAGVMQNPRHLVRRRGQEARLRCSPMKGHSHVYWYRQLPEEGLKFMVYLQKENIIDESGMPKERFSAEFPKEGPSILRIQQVVRGDSAAYFCASSPGTGGYDGYTFGSGTRLTVV.

The genes are TRBV7-8 and TRBJ1-2, with no clear D. Looked up from germline, CDR1 is SGHVS and CDR2 is FQNEAQ. Trimming removed 2 bases at V and 8 bases at J, with 9 bases between. This CDR3 comprises 12 residues. The chain's CDR3 is CASSLPGRGYTF. CDR3 nucleotide sequence: TGTGCCAGCAGCTTACCCGGGCGCGGCTACACCTTC. Drawing the rest from reference TRBV7-8 and TRBJ1-2, the complete variable domain is GAGVSQSPRYKVAKRGQDVALRCDPISGHVSLFWYQQALGQGPEFLTYFQNEAQLDKSGLPSDRFFAERPEGSVSTLKIQRTQQEDSAVYLCASSLPGRGYTFGSGTRLTVV.

J is TRBJ1-1 and V is TRBV27; D gene uncertain. Trimming shortened V by 9 bases and J by 3 bases, and 17 bases separated the two germline ends. From germline, CDR1 is MNHEY and CDR2 SMNVEV (reference sequence). This CDR3 is 14 amino acids long. The CDR3 DNA follows: TGTGCCAGACGACCTGTAGGGCTACACACTGAAGCTTTCTTT. This encodes CARRPVGLHTEAFF.

The chain combines TRBV4-1 with TRBJ2-3, with D hard to call. The germline V gene has CDR1 MGHRA and CDR2 YSYEKL. The V and J ends lost 0 bases and 0 bases respectively, with 16 bases between them. The CDR3 spans 18 residues. CDR3 in DNA: TGCGCCAGCAGCCAAGATCGAATTCCAGATACTAGCACAGATACGCAGTATTTT. Residues: CASSQDRIPDTSTDTQYF.

The rearrangement links TRBV6-2 or TRBV6-3 to TRBJ2-2, with 7 positions matching TRBD1. The germline gives CDR1 MNHEY, CDR2 SVGEGT. The length of the CDR3 is 13 residues. The V and J ends lost 6 bases and 4 bases, in that order; junction bases with no gene match: 2. The CDR3 DNA is TGTGCCAGCAGACAGGGGTTCACCGGGGAGCTGTTTTTT. Translation: CASRQGFTGELFF.

This chain links TRBV11-1 with TRBJ2-5; tentatively, D is TRBD2 (5 bases). The germline gives CDR1 SGHAT, CDR2 FQDESV (reference sequence). The CDR3 extends over 14 amino acids. Trimming took 2 bases from V and 5 from J, leaving 12 bases between them. Here the CDR3 reads CASSLSARRETQYF. In nucleotides, the CDR3 is TGTGCCAGCAGCTTATCGGCTAGGAGGGAGACCCAGTACTTC.

This clonotype was counted once. The chain links TRBV2 to TRBJ2-1; 8 bases line up with TRBD2. The length of the CDR3 is 16 residues. The trim removed 5 bases at V and 4 bases at J, leaving 10 bases unmatched. The V gene's germline CDR1 is SNHLY and CDR2 FYNNEI. The CDR3 loop reads CASSSTGTRAYNEQFF. CDR3 DNA sequence: TGTGCCAGCAGTAGCACCGGGACTAGGGCTTACAATGAGCAGTTCTTC.